This TCR beta chain was sequenced in a study of control samples from healthy donors and cancer patients. The germline V and J ends were trimmed by 3 bases and 9 bases, with 20 bases remaining between them. Per the germline V gene, CDR1 is DFQATT and CDR2 is SNEGSKA (reference sequence). The CDR3 spans 14 residues. Profiled with immunoSEQ multiplex PCR; TCRdb holds only in-frame clones, not every one. The sample has some 89,000 clones; roughly 84% are singletons. The V call is TRBV20-1, the J call TRBJ1-2, with a tentative D call TRBD1 (6 bases). The sequence derives from a woman between 40 and 50 years old in good health. Sequencing was carried out using blood. In DNA, the CDR3 is TGCAGTGCTAGTCCGACAGGACCCGGGGTTAGCTACACCTTC. Translating it yields CSASPTGPGVSYTF.